This T cell receptor (beta chain) was documented in a study of CD8+CD57+ T cells in acquired aplastic anemia. Study-wide context: Sorted CD4+ and CD8+ cell DNA averaged about 3.5 ug.

Details on this clonotype: The antigen is undetermined. The missing conserved phenylalanine or tryptophan at the end of this CDR3 makes a read error likely.

By flow cytometry, patients selected for sequencing had shown an expansion of CD8+CD57+ cells. Diagnosis of severe acquired aplastic anemia applied to all patients. Patient blood was sampled before any therapy had been received. Both TCR beta VDJ combination and CDR3 sequence profiling were carried out. Genomic DNA was the template for this profiling. MiXCR was run by TCRdb on the reads, yielding one entry per CDR3 protein. The sample lists 150,000 to 200,000 distinct CDR3 sequences; 40% to 60% were seen once. Overall study findings and caveats: Patients and controls turned out to have 25 to 30 CD8+ CDR3 sequences in common.

The CDR3 runs 16 residues. Germline V lookup: CDR1 SGHTA, CDR2 FQGTGA. This receptor was identified in a human donor with aplastic anemia. Sequenced sample: sorted CD4+, CD8+, or CD8+CD57+ T cells (not recorded which) from PBMCs. This chain joins TRBV7-3 and TRBJ2-1; D gene uncertain. This CDR3 reads CASSLGTPITYNGQFS. CDR3 bases: TGTGCCAGCAGTTTGGGTACCCCGATTACCTACAATGGGCAGTTCTCC.